Detailed here is one TCR beta chain. Only in-frame clones appear in the TCRdb table, and some are missing; sequencing was by immunoSEQ multiplex PCR. The sample yields approximately 500,000 clones, approximately 95% seen once. Trimming pared 1 base from V and 0 bases from J, leaving 12 bases between. This CDR3 is 16 amino acids long. Germline CDR1 SGHRS, CDR2 YFSETQ. This sample is part of a study of shared clonotypes between healthy human individuals. Study-level background: Contributing individuals were two females and three males aged 18 to 49.

This chain connects TRBV5-1 to TRBJ2-3, with D possibly being TRBD2 (5 bases). The sample taken for sequencing was naive CD4+ T cells sorted from blood. Subset reported: CD45RA+ positively selected. The receptor was derived from a woman aged 25 to 39 in good health. For the CDR3, the DNA is TGCGCCAGCAGCTTGTCCGGGATCTATAGCACAGATACGCAGTATTTT. It translates to CASSLSGIYSTDTQYF.